The T cell receptor (beta chain) under discussion was sequenced for a study of glioma-infiltrating T cells after dendritic cell vaccination. Study-wide background: Treatment, given 2003 to 2012, was autologous tumor lysate-pulsed dendritic cell vaccination.

TCRdb's copy holds only in-frame clones and misses some; the assay was immunoSEQ multiplex PCR. The sample yields roughly 60,000 clones, approximately 86% seen once. Details on this clone: Its antigen is unknown.

V gave up 0 bases and J gave up 3 bases, with 14 bases separating them. The CDR3 loop spans 16 amino acids. Germline assignment: CDR1 SGHAT and CDR2 FQNNGV. Study findings and constraints: Higher TCR clonality did not directly relate to longer survival. Estimated pretreatment TIL content predicted outcome after dendritic cell vaccination. Complete blood and tumor specimen sets were limited to few patients.

Time point indicated: after dendritic cell vaccination, including at tumor progression/relapse. The rearrangement links TRBV11-2 to TRBJ1-1; D is possibly TRBD1 (5 bases). The TCR comes from a human donor with glioblastoma. Specimen: blood, collected after dendritic cell vaccination. In DNA, the CDR3 is TGTGCCAGCAGCTTAGATACCCCAGGGATGCACACTGAAGCTTTCTTT. Encoded protein: CASSLDTPGMHTEAFF.